This is a list of T cell receptor beta chains from one sample in a study of T cell repertoires in cytomegalovirus infection. From the reads, TCRdb called clonotypes with MiXCR, one entry per CDR3 protein. The sample has around 290,000 distinct CDR3 sequences, roughly 24% seen once; the top ten hold approximately 14%. Sequencing was carried out using PBMCs. These receptors were collected from a human donor in good health (CMV status not recorded). Some clones in this sample may be carry-over from other donors' samples. Both conserved end residues are part of each CDR3. D genes are given only for firm matches. Some rows have no size entry. The others give once, few or many, or a class for an expanded clone.

size	V	D	J	CDR3	DNA
many	TRBV7-2	-	TRBJ2-7	CASSLWGGVTYEQYF	TGTGCCAGCAGCTTATGGGGCGGGGTTACCTACGAGCAGTACTTC
-	TRBV19	-	TRBJ2-5	CASSPDSAETQYF	TGTGCCAGTAGTCCCGACAGTGCAGAGACCCAGTACTTC
few	TRBV4-1	-	TRBJ1-6	CASSQDNREGSPLHF	TGCGCCAGCAGCCAAGATAACAGGGAGGGTTCACCCCTCCACTTT
many	TRBV10-3	TRBD2	TRBJ2-1	CAIKGLAGALNSYNEQFF	TGTGCCATCAAGGGACTAGCGGGGGCCCTCAATTCCTACAATGAGCAGTTCTTC
-	TRBV2	TRBD1	TRBJ1-6	CASSRQGRNSPLHF	TGTGCCAGCAGTCGACAGGGACGCAATTCACCCCTCCACTTT
-	TRBV28	-	TRBJ1-5	CASMIQDQPQHF	TGTGCCAGCATGATTCAGGATCAGCCCCAGCATTTT
many	TRBV7-2	-	TRBJ1-5	CASSLKGDGNQPQHF	TGTGCCAGCAGCTTAAAGGGTGATGGGAATCAGCCCCAGCATTTT
-	TRBV11-2	-	TRBJ2-1	CASSLVSLQYNEQFF	TGTGCCAGCAGCTTAGTTTCCCTCCAGTACAATGAGCAGTTCTTC
many	TRBV7-8	-	TRBJ2-7	CASRPSGGVEQYF	TGTGCCAGCAGACCCTCTGGCGGCGTCGAGCAGTACTTC
-	TRBV6-1	-	TRBJ2-6	CASSEEGSGANVLTF	TGTGCCAGCAGTGAAGAGGGGTCAGGGGCCAACGTCCTGACTTTC
many	TRBV7-2	TRBD1	TRBJ1-5	CASSITGTGGSNQPQHF	TGTGCCAGCAGCATTACCGGGACAGGGGGTAGCAATCAGCCCCAGCATTTT
-	TRBV7-9	TRBD1	TRBJ1-2	CASSLQGALGYTF	TGTGCCAGCAGCCTTCAGGGGGCGTTGGGCTACACCTTC
-	TRBV19	-	TRBJ2-7	CASKGDFDEQYF	TGTGCCAGTAAAGGGGACTTCGACGAGCAGTACTTC
many	TRBV7-6	-	TRBJ2-5	CASSLLGGLETQYF	TGTGCCAGCAGCTTACTCGGGGGCCTCGAGACCCAGTACTTC
-	TRBV4-1	TRBD2	TRBJ2-3	CASSQVPAGGTDTQYF	TGCGCCAGCAGCCAAGTTCCGGCGGGGGGGACAGATACGCAGTATTTT
few	TRBV7-9	-	TRBJ1-6	CASARGDQISPLHF	TGTGCCAGCGCCCGGGGGGATCAAATATCACCCCTCCACTTT
-	TRBV7-8	TRBD2	TRBJ2-5	CASSLGLGGFLAGGLERETQYF	TGTGCCAGCAGCTTAGGACTCGGTGGTTTTCTAGCGGGAGGACTTGAACGAGAGACCCAGTACTTC
once	TRBV7-2	TRBD2	TRBJ2-7	CASSLYRTSGSGVSEQYF	TGTGCCAGCAGCTTATATCGAACTAGCGGGAGTGGGGTCTCCGAGCAGTACTTC
-	TRBV20-1	-	TRBJ1-4	CSATGRTNEKLFF	TGCAGTGCAACAGGGAGGACTAATGAAAAACTGTTTTTT
few	TRBV20-1	TRBD1	TRBJ2-1	CSAISGQGADEQFF	TGCAGTGCTATTTCGGGACAGGGGGCAGATGAGCAGTTCTTC
-	TRBV7-9	TRBD2	TRBJ2-2	CASSRTGLAITGELFF	TGTGCCAGCAGCCGTACGGGACTAGCGATCACCGGGGAGCTGTTTTTT
-	TRBV7-2	-	TRBJ1-5	CASSRNDGPQHF	TGTGCCAGCAGCCGTAACGATGGACCACAGCATTTT
-	TRBV5-1	-	TRBJ2-2	CASSTHYRDTGELFF	TGCGCCAGCAGCACACATTACAGGGACACCGGGGAGCTGTTTTTT
-	TRBV19	TRBD1	TRBJ2-2	CASTGDRPAGELFF	TGTGCCAGTACCGGGGACAGACCCGCCGGGGAGCTGTTTTTT
few	TRBV7-2	-	TRBJ2-1	CASSLESGPYNEQFF	TGTGCCAGCAGCTTAGAGTCTGGACCCTACAATGAGCAGTTCTTC
-	TRBV20-1	-	TRBJ1-5	CSASRQGGNQPQHF	TGCAGTGCTAGTAGGCAGGGTGGCAATCAGCCCCAGCATTTT
-	TRBV7-3	-	TRBJ2-3	CASSMGPSDTQYF	TGTGCCAGCAGCATGGGACCCTCAGATACGCAGTATTTT
few	TRBV6-1	-	TRBJ1-6	CASSSMGGSPLHF	TGTGCCAGCAGCTCTATGGGGGGTTCACCCCTCCACTTT
-	TRBV2	-	TRBJ1-1	CASSEVGGAEAFF	TGTGCCAGCAGTGAAGTGGGAGGCGCTGAAGCTTTCTTT
few	TRBV7-9	-	TRBJ1-1	CASSPRDTEAFF	TGTGCCAGCAGCCCTCGCGACACTGAAGCTTTCTTT
few	TRBV18	-	TRBJ1-5	CASSPSQQGFQPQHF	TGTGCCAGCTCACCTTCCCAGCAGGGGTTTCAGCCCCAGCATTTT
few	TRBV29-1	TRBD1	TRBJ2-3	CSVETGTVSTDTQYF	TGCAGCGTTGAAACCGGGACAGTATCCACAGATACGCAGTATTTT
many	TRBV7-2	-	TRBJ2-4	CASSSQLGSVKNIQYF	TGTGCCAGCAGCTCCCAGTTGGGTTCCGTCAAAAACATTCAGTACTTC
few	TRBV6-2/TRBV6-3	-	TRBJ2-7	CASSWTGSLYEQYF	TGTGCCAGCAGTTGGACTGGCTCCCTCTACGAGCAGTACTTC
few	TRBV28	-	TRBJ2-7	CASRVGDRSYEQYF	TGTGCCAGCCGGGTAGGGGACCGCTCCTACGAGCAGTACTTC
many	TRBV7-2	TRBD1	TRBJ2-5	CASSLRQGLETQYF	TGTGCCAGCAGCTTAAGACAGGGGTTGGAGACCCAGTACTTC
many	TRBV7-2	-	TRBJ1-6	CASSLGRGYNSPLHF	TGTGCCAGCAGCTTAGGGCGCGGCTACAATTCACCCCTCCACTTT
-	TRBV28	TRBD1	TRBJ2-2	CASRGQGGSGELFF	TGTGCCAGCAGGGGACAGGGGGGATCCGGGGAGCTGTTTTTT
-	TRBV10-3	TRBD1	TRBJ2-3	CAMGTPKTGITDTQYF	TGTGCCATGGGTACCCCTAAGACAGGGATCACAGATACGCAGTATTTT
-	TRBV18	TRBD1	TRBJ1-1	CASSPLLDRGPEAFF	TGTGCCAGCTCACCACTCCTTGACAGGGGGCCTGAAGCTTTCTTT
many	TRBV12-3/TRBV12-4	-	TRBJ2-5	CASSLGDGYQETQYF	TGTGCCAGCAGTTTAGGGGACGGCTACCAAGAGACCCAGTACTTC
-	TRBV12-3/TRBV12-4	-	TRBJ1-3	CASSRTLGNTIYF	TGTGCCAGCAGCCGAACCCTCGGAAACACCATATATTTT
few	TRBV6-2/TRBV6-3	TRBD1	TRBJ2-7	CASRQGYEQYF	TGTGCCAGCAGACAGGGGTACGAGCAGTACTTC
-	TRBV7-9	-	TRBJ2-1	CASSRAGTTYNEQFF	TGTGCCAGCAGCCGGGCCGGGACAACGTACAATGAGCAGTTCTTC
many	TRBV6-2/TRBV6-3	-	TRBJ2-6	CASSYPDRSGANVLTF	TGTGCCAGCAGTTACCCCGACCGCTCTGGGGCCAACGTCCTGACTTTC
-	TRBV9	-	TRBJ2-6	CASSVGTAGANVLTF	TGTGCCAGCAGCGTAGGGACGGCTGGGGCCAACGTCCTGACTTTC
few	TRBV19	-	TRBJ2-5	CASSLVGHLGETQYF	TGTGCCAGTAGTCTTGTGGGACATCTGGGAGAGACCCAGTACTTC
-	TRBV6-1	-	TRBJ2-1	CASSEIGRVGVHEQFF	TGTGCCAGCAGTGAAATCGGTCGGGTGGGAGTCCATGAGCAGTTCTTC